Listed below are T cell receptor beta chains from one sample, sequenced in a study of T cell repertoires in cytomegalovirus infection. MiXCR was run by TCRdb on the reads, yielding one entry per CDR3 protein. The sample includes 200,000 to 300,000 distinct CDR3 sequences, approximately 9.2% of them seen just once. The sequenced material came from PBMCs. Receptor source: a human donor in good health (CMV status not recorded). Some clones in this sample may be carry-over from other donors' samples. CDR3s include the opening cysteine and the closing phenylalanine or tryptophan. A D gene is named only where the DNA matches it firmly. Clone size, where shown, is once, few, many, or a class for clones that have expanded.

V gene	J gene	D gene	clone size	CDR3 DNA	CDR3 protein
TRBV28	TRBJ2-7	.	many	TGTGCCAGCAGCCGCACCGAGACCGAGCAGTACTTC	CASSRTETEQYF
TRBV12-3/TRBV12-4	TRBJ1-5	.	many	TGTGCCAGCACCAACGGCCCCCAGCCCCAGCATTTT	CASTNGPQPQHF
TRBV7-2	TRBJ2-1	.	many	TGTGCCAGCAGCTTAGAAGGAGGGCGGACCTACAATGAGCAGTTCTTC	CASSLEGGRTYNEQFF
TRBV29-1	TRBJ1-2	.	.	TGCAGCGTTGATGCTTTCGGGGGAGGCTATGGCTACACCTTC	CSVDAFGGGYGYTF
TRBV7-2	TRBJ1-1	.	few	TGTGCCAGCAGCTTAAAACTTACAGGGTTGAGAGAAGCTTTCTTT	CASSLKLTGLREAFF
TRBV19	TRBJ1-5	.	.	TGTGCCAGTAGTATCAAGAGGGACAATCAGCCCCAGCATTTT	CASSIKRDNQPQHF
TRBV12-5	TRBJ1-1	.	many	TGTGCTAGCGGAGGCGTGAACACTGAAGCTTTCTTT	CASGGVNTEAFF
TRBV28	TRBJ2-7	.	.	TGTGCCAGCGGGGACCCCGGGGAGCAGTACTTC	CASGDPGEQYF
TRBV12-3/TRBV12-4	TRBJ2-3	.	few	TGTGCCAGCAGCCCCCATTCAGGAACGCAGTATTTT	CASSPHSGTQYF
TRBV7-2	TRBJ1-1	.	many	TGTGCCAGCAGCTTAGTTCCTTCAGTTCCAGAAGCTTTCTTT	CASSLVPSVPEAFF
TRBV6-2/TRBV6-3	TRBJ2-3	TRBD1	many	TGTGCCAGCAGGAATAGGGACAGGCGACCCTTGGATACGCAGTATTTT	CASRNRDRRPLDTQYF
TRBV7-2	TRBJ2-1	.	many	TGTGCCAGCAGCTCGAGGAGGGGGGGCCTGGGGAATGAGCAGTTCTTC	CASSSRRGGLGNEQFF
TRBV7-9	TRBJ2-1	TRBD2	few	TGTGCCAGCAGCTCCGGGACTAGCGTAAATGAGCAGTTCTTC	CASSSGTSVNEQFF
TRBV6-2/TRBV6-3	TRBJ2-2	.	.	TGTGCCAGCAGTCGAAACACGAACACCGGGGAGCTGTTTTTT	CASSRNTNTGELFF
TRBV20-1	TRBJ1-5	.	many	TGCAGTGCTAGAGAAACTCGACAGGTCTTTAGCAATCAGCCCCAGCATTTT	CSARETRQVFSNQPQHF
TRBV19	TRBJ2-1	.	.	TGTGCCAGTAGTATGAGCGGACGGAGCGAGTTCTTC	CASSMSGRSEFF
TRBV6-2/TRBV6-3	TRBJ1-5	.	few	TGTGCCAGCAGCTATTTACAGGGTTCGGGCAATCAGCCCCAGCATTTT	CASSYLQGSGNQPQHF
TRBV7-2	TRBJ1-1	.	many	TGTGCCAGCAGACTGACAGGGAACACTGAAGCTTTCTTT	CASRLTGNTEAFF
TRBV7-2	TRBJ1-1	.	many	TGTGCCAGCAGTACCGATGGCAGTGACACTGAAGCTTTCTTT	CASSTDGSDTEAFF
TRBV5-1	TRBJ1-5	.	few	TGCGCCAGCAGAAGAGGGGAAAATCAGCCCCAGCATTTT	CASRRGENQPQHF
TRBV27	TRBJ1-6	.	many	TGTGCCAGCAGTTTTAAGGGGATACAGAATAATTCACCCCTCCACTTT	CASSFKGIQNNSPLHF
TRBV28	TRBJ1-2	TRBD1	many	TGTGCCAGCAGGGGACAGCCCGTTACATATGGCTACACCTTC	CASRGQPVTYGYTF
TRBV5-5	TRBJ2-5	.	.	TGTGCCAGCAGCCCCTCACCCGGGTCCCAAGAGACCCAGTACTTC	CASSPSPGSQETQYF
TRBV7-8	TRBJ2-1	TRBD1	many	TGTGCCAGCAGCTTATTACAAGGGGGCTTGGGCAATGAGCAGTTCTTC	CASSLLQGGLGNEQFF
TRBV4-1	TRBJ2-2	.	few	TGCGCCAGCAGCCCACAGGGAACGAACACCGGGGAGCTGTTTTTT	CASSPQGTNTGELFF
TRBV10-3	TRBJ2-7	.	many	TGTGCCATCAGTGAGTCACGATCGCGTGGCGGGGGCTCCCACGAGCAGTACTTC	CAISESRSRGGGSHEQYF
TRBV7-2	TRBJ2-1	.	.	TGTGCCAGCAGTATATATGCTGAGCAGTTCTTC	CASSIYAEQFF
TRBV7-2	TRBJ1-6	.	many	TGTGCCAGCAGCTTCGGAGGCAGTTTTTCACCCCTCCACTTT	CASSFGGSFSPLHF
TRBV7-2	TRBJ1-2	.	.	TGTGCCAGCAGCTTCGGCCGGGGACTGATCCGCTATGGCTACACCTTC	CASSFGRGLIRYGYTF
TRBV20-1	TRBJ2-5	TRBD2	.	TGCAGTGCTAGCCATAGCGGGTCCCGGGAGACCCAGTACTTC	CSASHSGSRETQYF
TRBV5-1	TRBJ2-3	TRBD2	many	TGCGCCAGCAAAGGACTAGCCGTAGATACGCAGTATTTT	CASKGLAVDTQYF
TRBV7-2	TRBJ1-5	.	many	TGTGCCAGCAGCTTATATGGGACAACAAGTAATCAGCCCCAGCATTTT	CASSLYGTTSNQPQHF
TRBV27	TRBJ2-7	.	few	TGTGCCAGCAGTTCAATCCGGGACACCACCTACGAGCAGTACTTC	CASSSIRDTTYEQYF
TRBV7-2	TRBJ2-1	TRBD2	many	TGTGCCAGCAGCTTAGACGGGAGGGCCTTAAATGAGCAGTTCTTC	CASSLDGRALNEQFF
TRBV7-8	TRBJ2-2	TRBD1	many	TGTGCCAGCGTCCAGGGGGCCACCGGGGAGCTGTTTTTT	CASVQGATGELFF
TRBV27	TRBJ1-1	.	few	TGTGCCAGCAGCCTCCGGCCCGCCTCAGGGGCTTTCTTT	CASSLRPASGAFF